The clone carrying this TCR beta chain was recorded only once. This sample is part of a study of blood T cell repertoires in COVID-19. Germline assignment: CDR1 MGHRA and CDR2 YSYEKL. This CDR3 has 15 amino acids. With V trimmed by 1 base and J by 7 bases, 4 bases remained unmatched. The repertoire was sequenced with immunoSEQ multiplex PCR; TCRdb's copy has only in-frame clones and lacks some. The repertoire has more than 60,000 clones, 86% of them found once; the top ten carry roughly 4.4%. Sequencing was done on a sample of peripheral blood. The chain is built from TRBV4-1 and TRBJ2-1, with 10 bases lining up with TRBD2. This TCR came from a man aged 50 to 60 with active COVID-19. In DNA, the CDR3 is TGCGCCAGCAGCCAAGCTAGCGGGAGTATGAATGAGCAGTTCTTC. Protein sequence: CASSQASGSMNEQFF.